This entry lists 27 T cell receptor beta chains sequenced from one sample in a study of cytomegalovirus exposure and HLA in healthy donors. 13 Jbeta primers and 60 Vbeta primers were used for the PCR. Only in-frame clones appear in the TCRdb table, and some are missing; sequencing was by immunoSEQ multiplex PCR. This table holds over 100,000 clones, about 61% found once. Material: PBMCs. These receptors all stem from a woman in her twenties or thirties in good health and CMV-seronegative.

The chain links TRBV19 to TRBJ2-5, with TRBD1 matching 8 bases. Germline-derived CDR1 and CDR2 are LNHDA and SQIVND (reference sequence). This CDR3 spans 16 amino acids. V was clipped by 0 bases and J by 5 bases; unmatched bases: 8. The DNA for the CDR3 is TGTGCCAGTAGTATAGAAAGAGGACAGGGAAGGGAGACCCAGTACTTC. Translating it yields CASSIERGQGRETQYF.

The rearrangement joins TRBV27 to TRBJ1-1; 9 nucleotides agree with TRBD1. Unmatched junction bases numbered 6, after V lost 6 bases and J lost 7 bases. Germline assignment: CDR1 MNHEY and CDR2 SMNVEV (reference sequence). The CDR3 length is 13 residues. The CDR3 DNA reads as TGTGCCAGCAGCCCGGACAGGGGCTTTGAAGCTTTCTTT. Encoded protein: CASSPDRGFEAFF.

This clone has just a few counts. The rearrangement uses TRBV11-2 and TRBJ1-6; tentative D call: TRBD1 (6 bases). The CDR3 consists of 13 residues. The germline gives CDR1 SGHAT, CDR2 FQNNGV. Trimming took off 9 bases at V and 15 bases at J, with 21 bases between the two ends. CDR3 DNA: TGTGCCAGTCTCTTTAAAGGGGCAGGGGTCCTCCACTTT. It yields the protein CASLFKGAGVLHF.

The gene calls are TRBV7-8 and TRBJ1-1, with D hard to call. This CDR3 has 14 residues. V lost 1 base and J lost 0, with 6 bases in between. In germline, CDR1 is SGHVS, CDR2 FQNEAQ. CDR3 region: CASSLGGMNTEAFF. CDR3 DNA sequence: TGTGCCAGCAGCTTAGGTGGCATGAACACTGAAGCTTTCTTT.

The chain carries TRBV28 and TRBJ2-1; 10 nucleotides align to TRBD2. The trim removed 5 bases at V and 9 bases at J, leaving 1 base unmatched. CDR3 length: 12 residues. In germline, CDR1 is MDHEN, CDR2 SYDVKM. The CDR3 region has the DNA TGTGCCAGCAGTGGGACTAGCGTTGAGCAGTTCTTC. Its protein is CASSGTSVEQFF.

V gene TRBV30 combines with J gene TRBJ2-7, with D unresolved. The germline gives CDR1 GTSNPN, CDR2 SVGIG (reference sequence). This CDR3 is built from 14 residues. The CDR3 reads CAMRIGRSSYEQYF. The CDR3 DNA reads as TGTGCTATGCGGATCGGCAGAAGCTCCTACGAGCAGTACTTC.

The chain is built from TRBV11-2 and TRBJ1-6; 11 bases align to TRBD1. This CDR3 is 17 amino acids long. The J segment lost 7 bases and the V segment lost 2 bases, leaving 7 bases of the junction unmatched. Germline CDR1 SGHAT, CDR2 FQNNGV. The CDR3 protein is CASSLSLRTGGNSPLHF. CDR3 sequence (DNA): TGTGCCAGCAGCTTATCCCTCCGGACAGGGGGCAATTCACCCCTCCACTTT.

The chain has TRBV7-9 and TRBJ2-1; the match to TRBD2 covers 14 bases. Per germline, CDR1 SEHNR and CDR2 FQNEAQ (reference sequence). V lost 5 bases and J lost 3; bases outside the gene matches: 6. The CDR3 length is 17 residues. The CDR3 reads CASSQGLAGVSYNEQFF. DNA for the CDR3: TGTGCCAGCAGCCAGGGACTAGCGGGAGTCAGCTACAATGAGCAGTTCTTC. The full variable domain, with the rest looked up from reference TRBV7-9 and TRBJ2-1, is DTGVSQNPRHKITKRGQNVTFRCDPISEHNRLYWYRQTLGQGPEFLTYFQNEAQLEKSRLLSDRFSAERPKGSFSTLEIQRTEQGDSAMYLCASSQGLAGVSYNEQFFGPGTRLTVL.

The DNA for the CDR3 is TGTGCCAGCAGCCCAATAACTAGCGGGACGGGCGAGCAGTACTTC. Its translation is CASSPITSGTGEQYF. The chain joins TRBV7-6 to TRBJ2-7, with 10 bases that match TRBD2. V lost 5 bases to trimming and J lost 6 bases; unmatched junction nucleotides: 10. The CDR3 has 15 residues. Germline values: CDR1 SGHVS, CDR2 FNYEAQ.

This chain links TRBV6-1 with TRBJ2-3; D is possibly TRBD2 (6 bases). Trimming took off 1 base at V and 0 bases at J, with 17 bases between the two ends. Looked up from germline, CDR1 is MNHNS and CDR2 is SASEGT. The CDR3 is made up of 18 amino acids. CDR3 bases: TGTGCCAGCAGTGAAGAAGATGCCGTGGGGACTAGCACAGATACGCAGTATTTT. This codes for CASSEEDAVGTSTDTQYF.

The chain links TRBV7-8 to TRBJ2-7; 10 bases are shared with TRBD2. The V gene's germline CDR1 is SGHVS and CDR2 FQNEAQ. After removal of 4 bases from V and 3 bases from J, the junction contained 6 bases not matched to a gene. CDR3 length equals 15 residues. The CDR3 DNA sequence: TGTGCCAGCAGCTCCCTAGCGGGAGATAGCTACGAGCAGTACTTC. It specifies CASSSLAGDSYEQYF.

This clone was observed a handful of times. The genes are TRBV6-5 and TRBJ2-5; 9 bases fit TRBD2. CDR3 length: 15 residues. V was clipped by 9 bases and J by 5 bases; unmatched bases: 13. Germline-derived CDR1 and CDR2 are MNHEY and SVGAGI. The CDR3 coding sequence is TGTGCCAGTAAAAAAGGGGGGACTAGCTACGAGACCCAGTACTTC. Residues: CASKKGGTSYETQYF.

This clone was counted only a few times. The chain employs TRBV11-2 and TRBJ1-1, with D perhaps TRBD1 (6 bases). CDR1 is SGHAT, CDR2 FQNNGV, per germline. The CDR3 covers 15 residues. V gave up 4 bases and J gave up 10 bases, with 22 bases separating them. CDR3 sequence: CASSSNPQRGAVAFF. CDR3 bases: TGTGCCAGCAGCTCTAATCCACAACGGGGGGCAGTAGCTTTCTTT.

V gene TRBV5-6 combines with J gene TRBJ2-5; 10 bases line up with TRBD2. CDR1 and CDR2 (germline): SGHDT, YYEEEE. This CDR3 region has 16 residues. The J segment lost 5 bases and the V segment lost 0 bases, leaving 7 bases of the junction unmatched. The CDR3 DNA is TGTGCCAGCAGCTTGGAGCTAGCGGGAGTTCTGGAGACCCAGTACTTC. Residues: CASSLELAGVLETQYF.

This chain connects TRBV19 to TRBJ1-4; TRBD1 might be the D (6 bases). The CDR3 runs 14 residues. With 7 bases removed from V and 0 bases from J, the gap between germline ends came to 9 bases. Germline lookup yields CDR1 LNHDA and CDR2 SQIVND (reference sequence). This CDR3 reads CASTNRATNEKLFF. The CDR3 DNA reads TGTGCCAGTACCAACAGGGCAACTAATGAAAAACTGTTTTTT.

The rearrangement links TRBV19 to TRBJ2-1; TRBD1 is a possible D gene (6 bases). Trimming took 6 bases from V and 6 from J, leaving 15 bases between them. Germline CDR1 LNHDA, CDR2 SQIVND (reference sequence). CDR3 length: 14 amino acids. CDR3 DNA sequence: TGTGCCAGTAGCCCTTTACAGGGCCCCAATGAGCAGTTCTTC. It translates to CASSPLQGPNEQFF.

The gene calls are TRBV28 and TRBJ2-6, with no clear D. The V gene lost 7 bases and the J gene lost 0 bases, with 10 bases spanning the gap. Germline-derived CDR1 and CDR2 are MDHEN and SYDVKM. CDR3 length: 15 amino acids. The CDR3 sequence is CASTQPGSGANVLTF. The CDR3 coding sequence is TGTGCCAGCACCCAACCGGGCTCTGGGGCCAACGTCCTGACTTTC.

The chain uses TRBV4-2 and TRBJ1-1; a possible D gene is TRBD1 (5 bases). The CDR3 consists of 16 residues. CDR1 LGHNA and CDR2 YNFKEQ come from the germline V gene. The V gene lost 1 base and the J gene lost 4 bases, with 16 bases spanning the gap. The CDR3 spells CASSQAPAVGGTEAFF. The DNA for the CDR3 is TGTGCCAGCAGCCAAGCCCCAGCGGTGGGGGGCACTGAAGCTTTCTTT.

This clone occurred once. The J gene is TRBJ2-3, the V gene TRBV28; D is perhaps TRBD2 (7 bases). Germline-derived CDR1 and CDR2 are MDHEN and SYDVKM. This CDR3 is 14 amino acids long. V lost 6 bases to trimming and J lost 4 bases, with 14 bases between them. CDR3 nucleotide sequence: TGTGCCAGCAGACAGGGAGGGCCGCCAGATACGCAGTATTTT. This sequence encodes CASRQGGPPDTQYF. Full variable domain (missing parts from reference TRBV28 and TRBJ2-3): DVKVTQSSRYLVKRTGEKVFLECVQDMDHENMFWYRQDPGLGLRLIYFSYDVKMKEKGDIPEGYSVSREKKERFSLILESASTNQTSMYLCASRQGGPPDTQYFGPGTRLTVL.

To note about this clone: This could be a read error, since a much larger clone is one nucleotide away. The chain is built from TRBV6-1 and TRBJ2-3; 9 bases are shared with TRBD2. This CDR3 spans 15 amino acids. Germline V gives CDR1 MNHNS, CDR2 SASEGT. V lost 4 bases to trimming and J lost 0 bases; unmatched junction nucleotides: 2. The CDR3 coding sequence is TGTGCCAGCAGTGTCACTAGCGGGAGCACAGATACGCAGTATTTT. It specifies CASSVTSGSTDTQYF.

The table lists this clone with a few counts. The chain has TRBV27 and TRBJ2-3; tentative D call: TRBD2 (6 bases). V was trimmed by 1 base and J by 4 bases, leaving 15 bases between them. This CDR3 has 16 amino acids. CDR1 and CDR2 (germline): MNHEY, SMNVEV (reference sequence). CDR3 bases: TGTGCCAGCAGTTTATGGGCGCGGGAATGGGCAGATACGCAGTATTTT. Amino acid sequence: CASSLWAREWADTQYF.

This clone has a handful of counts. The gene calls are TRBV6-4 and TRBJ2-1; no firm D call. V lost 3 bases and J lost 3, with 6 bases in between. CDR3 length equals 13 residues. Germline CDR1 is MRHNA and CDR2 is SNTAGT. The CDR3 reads CASSDNSYNEQFF. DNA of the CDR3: TGTGCCAGCAGTGATAACAGCTACAATGAGCAGTTCTTC.

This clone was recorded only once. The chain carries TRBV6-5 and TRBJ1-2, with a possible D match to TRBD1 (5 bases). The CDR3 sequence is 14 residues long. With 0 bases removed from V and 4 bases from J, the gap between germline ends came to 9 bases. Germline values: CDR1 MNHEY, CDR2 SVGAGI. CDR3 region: CASSYSGGSYGYTF. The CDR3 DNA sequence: TGTGCCAGCAGTTACTCGGGGGGATCCTATGGCTACACCTTC.

The DNA of the CDR3 is TGCGCCAGCAGCCGAGAAACTAGCGGCTCCTACGAGCAGTACTTC. Amino acid sequence: CASSRETSGSYEQYF. The genes are TRBV4-1 and TRBJ2-7, with 8 bases lining up with TRBD2. J gave up 0 bases and V 4 bases, and 5 bases lay outside the gene matches. Germline V gene lookup returns CDR1 MGHRA and CDR2 YSYEKL. The CDR3 is 15 residues long.

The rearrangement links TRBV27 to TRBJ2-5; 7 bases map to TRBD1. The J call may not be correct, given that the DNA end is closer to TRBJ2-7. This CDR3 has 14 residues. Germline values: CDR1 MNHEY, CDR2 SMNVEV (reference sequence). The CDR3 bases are TGTGCCAGCAGTTTCGGGACAGAGCCCTACGAGCAGTACTTC. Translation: CASSFGTEPYEQYF.

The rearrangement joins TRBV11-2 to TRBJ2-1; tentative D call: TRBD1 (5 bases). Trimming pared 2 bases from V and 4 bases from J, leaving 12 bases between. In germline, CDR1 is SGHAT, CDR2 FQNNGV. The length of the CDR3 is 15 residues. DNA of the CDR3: TGTGCCAGCAGCTTATTGGCAGGGAATTACAATGAGCAGTTCTTC. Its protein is CASSLLAGNYNEQFF.

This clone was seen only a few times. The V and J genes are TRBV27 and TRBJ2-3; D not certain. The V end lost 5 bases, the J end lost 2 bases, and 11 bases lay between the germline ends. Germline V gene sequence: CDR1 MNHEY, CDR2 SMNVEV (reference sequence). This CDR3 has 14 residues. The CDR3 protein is CASSPLGLTDTQYF. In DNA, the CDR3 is TGTGCCAGCAGTCCCCTGGGCCTCACAGATACGCAGTATTTT.